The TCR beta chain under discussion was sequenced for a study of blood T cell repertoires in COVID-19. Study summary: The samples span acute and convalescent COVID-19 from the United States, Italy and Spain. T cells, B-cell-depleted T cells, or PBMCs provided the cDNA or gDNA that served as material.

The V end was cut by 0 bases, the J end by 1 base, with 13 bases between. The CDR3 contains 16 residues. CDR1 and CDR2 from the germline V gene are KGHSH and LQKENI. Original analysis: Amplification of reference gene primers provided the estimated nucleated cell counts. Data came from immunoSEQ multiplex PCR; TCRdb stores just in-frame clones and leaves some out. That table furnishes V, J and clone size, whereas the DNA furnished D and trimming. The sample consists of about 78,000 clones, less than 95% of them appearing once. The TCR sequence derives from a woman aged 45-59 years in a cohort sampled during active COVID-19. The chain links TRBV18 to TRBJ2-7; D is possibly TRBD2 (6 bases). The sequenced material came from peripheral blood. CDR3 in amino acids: CASSPPGGGGSYEQYF. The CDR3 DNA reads TGTGCCAGCTCACCACCGGGGGGAGGAGGGTCCTACGAGCAGTACTTC.